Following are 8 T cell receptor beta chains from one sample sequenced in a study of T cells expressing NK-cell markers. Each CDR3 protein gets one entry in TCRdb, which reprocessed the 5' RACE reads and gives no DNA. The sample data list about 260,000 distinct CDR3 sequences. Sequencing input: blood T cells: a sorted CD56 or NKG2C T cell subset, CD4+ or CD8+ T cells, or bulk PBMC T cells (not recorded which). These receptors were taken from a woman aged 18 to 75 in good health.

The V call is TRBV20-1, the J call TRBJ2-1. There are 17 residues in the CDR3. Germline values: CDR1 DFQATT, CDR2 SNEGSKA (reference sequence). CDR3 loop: CSARDVQRVSSYNEQFF.

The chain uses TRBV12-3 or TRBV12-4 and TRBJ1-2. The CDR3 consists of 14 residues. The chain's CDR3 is CASSSLVGSYGYTF.

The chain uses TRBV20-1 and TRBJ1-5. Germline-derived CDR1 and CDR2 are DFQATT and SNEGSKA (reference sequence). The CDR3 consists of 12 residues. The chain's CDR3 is CSARVGSQPQHF.

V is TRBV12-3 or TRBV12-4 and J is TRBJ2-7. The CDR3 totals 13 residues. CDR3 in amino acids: CASSLLEHYEQYF.

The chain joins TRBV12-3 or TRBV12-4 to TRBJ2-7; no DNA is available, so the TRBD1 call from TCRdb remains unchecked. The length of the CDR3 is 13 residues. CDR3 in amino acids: CASSDDRVIEQYF.

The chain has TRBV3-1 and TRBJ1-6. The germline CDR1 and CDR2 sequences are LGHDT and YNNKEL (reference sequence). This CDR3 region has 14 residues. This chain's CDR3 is CASSQVAVNSPLHF.

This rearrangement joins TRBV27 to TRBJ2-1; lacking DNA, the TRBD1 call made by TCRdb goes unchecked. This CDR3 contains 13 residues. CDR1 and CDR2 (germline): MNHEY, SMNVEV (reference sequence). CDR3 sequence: CASSHRTGVEQFF.

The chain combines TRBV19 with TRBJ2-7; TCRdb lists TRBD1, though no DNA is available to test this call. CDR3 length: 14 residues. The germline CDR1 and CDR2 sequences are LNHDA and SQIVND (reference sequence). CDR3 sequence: CATRDRMVSYEQYF.